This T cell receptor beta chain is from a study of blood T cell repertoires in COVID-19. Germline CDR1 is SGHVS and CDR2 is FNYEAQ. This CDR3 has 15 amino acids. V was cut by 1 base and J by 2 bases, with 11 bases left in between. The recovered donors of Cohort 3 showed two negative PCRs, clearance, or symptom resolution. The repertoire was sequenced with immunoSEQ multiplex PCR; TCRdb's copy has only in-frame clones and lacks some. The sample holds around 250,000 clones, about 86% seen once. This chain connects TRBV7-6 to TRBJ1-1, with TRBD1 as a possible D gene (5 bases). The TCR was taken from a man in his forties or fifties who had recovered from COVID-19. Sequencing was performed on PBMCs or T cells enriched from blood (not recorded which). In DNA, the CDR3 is TGTGCCAGCAGCTTAGTGGTGGGGGGAAACACTGAAGCTTTCTTT. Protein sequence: CASSLVVGGNTEAFF.